This T cell receptor beta chain was found in a study of Ad26.COV2.S vaccination and SARS-CoV-2 variants. General study findings and limits: Possibly, TCR breadth and depth analyses underestimated total T cell responses.

The CDR3 consists of 15 residues. CDR1 SGHNT and CDR2 YYREEE come from the germline V gene (reference sequence). Trimming pared 2 bases from V and 5 bases from J, leaving 13 bases between. Measured with immunoSEQ multiplex PCR; TCRdb has only the in-frame clones, and not every one. There are about 410,000 clones in the sample; less than 90% occur only once, and around 3.4% lies in the top ten. About this clone itself: Its antigen is undetermined.

As to treatment: around 19 received Ad26.COV2.S at low or high dose, single or two shots; about 5 received placebo; per-sample allocation not given. The samples date from day 63 after the first vaccine or placebo injection. Participants' vaccine, an Ad26 vector, delivered Wuhan-strain SARS-CoV-2 spike. The gene calls are TRBV5-4 and TRBJ2-2; D gene uncertain. The receptor comes from a person aged 18-60 years who received the Ad26.COV2.S COVID-19 vaccine or a placebo. The sample was peripheral blood, taken in a trial of Ad26.COV2.S vaccine versus placebo. The CDR3 DNA reads as TGTGCCAGCAGCTTAGTGTCTGGAGATACCGGGGAGCTGTTTTTT. This sequence encodes CASSLVSGDTGELFF.